What follows is one T cell receptor beta chain and its context. These data originate in a study of T cell changes during pregnancy in multiple sclerosis. The assay was immunoSEQ multiplex PCR, and TCRdb's table has in-frame clones only and misses some. The sample includes roughly 44,000 clones, 88% of them seen just once. The V gene end was trimmed by 0 bases and the J gene end by 1 base; junction bases not matched to a gene: 7. CDR3 size: 17 residues. Germline loops: CDR1 SGDLS, CDR2 YYNGEE. The chain carries TRBV9 and TRBJ1-2; TRBD1 agrees at 9 bases. The input for sequencing was CD8+ T cells from peripheral blood mononuclear cells, taken after pregnancy. The receptor was derived from a female donor in good health, enrolled as a control in a pregnancy study. The CDR3 protein is CASSVAQSGQGNYGYTF. In DNA form, the CDR3 reads TGTGCCAGCAGCGTAGCGCAGTCGGGACAGGGTAACTATGGCTACACCTTC.